This T cell receptor (beta chain) was profiled in a study of breast tumors, draining lymph nodes, adjacent tissues. Germline V gives CDR1 SGDLS, CDR2 YYNGEE. CDR3 length: 13 amino acids. V was shortened by 4 bases and J by 7 bases, with 14 bases between the two germline ends. In TCRdb, the multiplex PCR reads were re-called with MiXCR into one record per CDR3 protein. Of over 150,000 distinct CDR3 sequences detected, roughly 30% appear once; the ten largest clones hold around 4.5%. Axillary draining lymph nodes of breast cancer patients supplied the node samples. As concerns this clonotype: The target antigen is unknown. This may arise from a read error, as a much more abundant clone is one base away. Because it lacks the conserved phenylalanine or tryptophan at the end, this CDR3 is likely a read error.

Study results and caveats: Tumors had less TCR diversity than lymph nodes, more than nontumor tissue. The lymph node origin of tumor T cells was framed as consistent with a hypothesis, not demonstrated.

The receptor comes from a female donor with breast cancer. Some clones in this sample may be carry-over from other donors' samples. The J gene is TRBJ1-2, the V gene TRBV9; unclear D gene. Sequencing was done on a sample of axillary lymph node tissue. The CDR3 loop reads CASSQIKSGGYTS. The CDR3 nucleotides read TGTGCCAGCAGCCAAATCAAATCAGGTGGCTACACCTCC.